What follows is one T cell receptor (beta chain) and its context. What it binds is not known. This entry belongs to a study of siplizumab effects on memory and regulatory T cells. Whole-study findings and limits: Both greater diversity than memory cells and a major contribution to the alloresponse seemed to characterize naive T cells.

Here immunoSEQ multiplex PCR was the method, and the copy in TCRdb shows in-frame clones only, minus some. The data show roughly 75,000 clones, 93% seen once. The CDR3 runs to 13 residues. V lost 0 bases and J lost 5, with 8 bases in between. CDR1 SGHDT and CDR2 YYEEEE come from the germline V gene. The rearrangement links TRBV5-6 to TRBJ1-2; maybe TRBD1 (5 bases). The sample comprised CD8+ T cells sorted from blood. The source is a human donor in good health. The CDR3 reads CASSLGRGYGYTF. The CDR3 region has the DNA TGTGCCAGCAGCTTGGGAAGGGGATATGGCTACACCTTC.